This T cell receptor beta chain is drawn from a study of Graves' ophthalmopathy and Graves' hyperthyroidism. This clonotype has only a few counts. Amplified TCR beta CDR3 regions were obtained using RNA transcripts as template. Second-round multiplex PCR came after first-round RT-PCR with HTBI primers. TCRdb itself ran the multiplex PCR reads through MiXCR, one entry per CDR3 protein. The sample consists of under 200,000 distinct CDR3 sequences, around two fifths of them appearing once. Material: peripheral blood. This clonotype was sampled from a woman aged 40 to 50 with Graves' ophthalmopathy.

The CDR3 here is CASSSGTGELFF. CDR3 coding DNA: TGTGCCAGCAGCTCAGGGACCGGGGAGCTGTTTTTT. The chain is built from TRBV12-3 or TRBV12-4 and TRBJ2-2; maybe TRBD1 (5 bases). The CDR3 has 12 amino acids. The V end lost 6 bases, the J end lost 5 bases, and 7 bases lay between the germline ends.